This T cell receptor (beta chain) was retrieved from a study of T cells in Graves' hyperthyroidism and ophthalmopathy. There were TCR beta CDR3 regions amplified from RNA transcripts. The TCR CDR3 was amplified in a first-round RT-PCR using the HTBI primer set. One entry per CDR3 protein results from TCRdb running MiXCR on the multiplex PCR reads. The sample lists hundreds of thousands of distinct CDR3 sequences, under 15% occurring once. This clonotype has only a few counts. A read error may be the cause here, since a much bigger clone is one base away. The sequence derives from a woman younger than 35 with Graves' hyperthyroidism. The sequencing input was blood.

In DNA form, the CDR3 reads TGTGCCAGCATCCCCAGACTAGCGGGAGCCTACAATGAGCGGTTCTTC. Translating gives CASIPRLAGAYNERFF. The chain is built from TRBV2 and TRBJ2-1; 12 bases are a match to TRBD2. CDR1 is SNHLY, CDR2 FYNNEI, per germline. This CDR3 has 16 amino acids.